This T cell receptor beta chain was identified during a study of cytotoxic CD8 clonotypes in ibrutinib-treated CLL. In the study overall: Response sampling occurred after a median roughly 11 months of treatment (range 6 to 36). The samples contained a few hundred thousand productive templates on average. They also contained an average of around 94,000 productive rearrangements. Study-wide results and limits: Whereas clonality rose at ibrutinib response, it declined toward baseline at progression.

Clones were sequenced by immunoSEQ multiplex PCR, and TCRdb holds only the in-frame ones, with some missing. The sample has around 30,000 clones; approximately 60% are singletons. This clone has only a few counts. Its antigen remains unidentified. The sequencing here drew on PBMCs, taken before ibrutinib treatment. The clonotype comes from a human donor with chronic lymphocytic leukemia.

CDR3 sequence: CASSSRTGNYGYTF. Written as DNA, the CDR3 is TGTGCCAGCAGTTCCAGGACAGGGAACTATGGCTACACCTTC. The rearrangement links TRBV27 to TRBJ1-2; 8 nucleotides agree with TRBD1. Germline CDR1 and CDR2: MNHEY and SMNVEV (reference sequence). J was trimmed by 2 bases and V by 4 bases; bases with no gene match: 3. CDR3 length equals 14 residues.